These T cell receptor beta chains were read from a single sample in a study of OX40 agonist ivuxolimab in advanced cancers. The protocol was immunoSEQ multiplex PCR, while the TCRdb copy is restricted to in-frame clones and leaves out a portion. The sample records some 80,000 clones, roughly 82% being singletons. Sequenced here: CD4+ or CD8+ T cells sorted from blood, sampled in a trial of the OX40 agonist ivuxolimab. The source of these receptors is an adult with an advanced solid tumor such as melanoma, head and neck, liver or kidney cancer. Each CDR3 is given with its conserved first and last residue. Each record gives: D gene, J gene, V gene, clone size, CDR3 protein, CDR3 DNA. A D gene is named only where the DNA matches it firmly. Clone size appears in some rows only: once, few, many, or a class for an expanded clone.

D gene: .
J gene: TRBJ2-1
V gene: TRBV16
clone size: .
CDR3 protein: CASNQGLGRQFF
CDR3 DNA: TGTGCCAGCAACCAAGGGCTAGGACGGCAGTTCTTC

D gene: TRBD1
J gene: TRBJ1-2
V gene: TRBV30
clone size: .
CDR3 protein: CAWSQGGNYGYTF
CDR3 DNA: TGTGCCTGGAGCCAGGGGGGGAACTATGGCTACACCTTC

D gene: TRBD2
J gene: TRBJ2-1
V gene: TRBV4-3
clone size: .
CDR3 protein: CASSQLRGGSPYNEQFF
CDR3 DNA: TGCGCCAGCAGCCAACTTCGAGGCGGGAGCCCCTACAATGAGCAGTTCTTC

D gene: TRBD2
J gene: TRBJ2-5
V gene: TRBV5-1
clone size: .
CDR3 protein: CASSIGGVQETQYF
CDR3 DNA: TGCGCCAGCAGCATCGGGGGGGTCCAAGAGACCCAGTACTTC

D gene: TRBD1
J gene: TRBJ2-5
V gene: TRBV5-1
clone size: once
CDR3 protein: CASSLTGGQETQYF
CDR3 DNA: TGCGCCAGCAGCTTGACAGGGGGCCAAGAGACCCAGTACTTC

D gene: .
J gene: TRBJ1-2
V gene: TRBV7-9
clone size: .
CDR3 protein: CASSLSGVPEGYTF
CDR3 DNA: TGTGCCAGCAGCTTAAGCGGGGTACCCGAGGGCTACACCTTC

D gene: .
J gene: TRBJ2-3
V gene: TRBV4-1
clone size: .
CDR3 protein: CASSQGRETDTQYF
CDR3 DNA: TGCGCCAGCAGCCAAGGAAGGGAAACAGATACGCAGTATTTT

D gene: TRBD2
J gene: TRBJ2-1
V gene: TRBV6-1
clone size: .
CDR3 protein: CASSERGGPYNEQFF
CDR3 DNA: TGTGCCAGCAGTGAACGCGGGGGGCCCTACAATGAGCAGTTCTTC

D gene: .
J gene: TRBJ1-1
V gene: TRBV2
clone size: .
CDR3 protein: CASSDFANTEAFF
CDR3 DNA: TGTGCCAGCAGTGATTTTGCCAACACTGAAGCTTTCTTT

D gene: TRBD1
J gene: TRBJ1-2
V gene: TRBV5-6
clone size: .
CDR3 protein: CASSRRGTGPLYGYTF
CDR3 DNA: TGTGCCAGCAGCCGACGTGGGACAGGACCCCTCTATGGCTACACCTTC

D gene: TRBD1
J gene: TRBJ2-7
V gene: TRBV5-8
clone size: once
CDR3 protein: CASSLQGQGVYEQYF
CDR3 DNA: TGTGCCAGCAGCTTGCAGGGACAGGGAGTCTACGAGCAGTACTTC

D gene: .
J gene: TRBJ1-4
V gene: TRBV27
clone size: .
CDR3 protein: CASSFGTLPNEKLFF
CDR3 DNA: TGTGCCAGCAGCTTCGGGACACTTCCTAATGAAAAACTGTTTTTT

D gene: .
J gene: TRBJ2-7
V gene: TRBV6-1
clone size: once
CDR3 protein: CASSEGFGGSPYEQYF
CDR3 DNA: TGTGCCAGCAGTGAAGGTTTCGGGGGATCCCCCTACGAGCAGTACTTC

D gene: TRBD1
J gene: TRBJ1-2
V gene: TRBV27
clone size: .
CDR3 protein: CASRDPFDRAYGYTF
CDR3 DNA: TGTGCCAGCAGGGACCCATTCGACAGGGCCTATGGCTACACCTTC

D gene: .
J gene: TRBJ1-2
V gene: TRBV11-1
clone size: .
CDR3 protein: CASSYGILGDGYTF
CDR3 DNA: TGTGCCAGCAGCTACGGGATTCTGGGGGATGGCTACACCTTC

D gene: .
J gene: TRBJ1-4
V gene: TRBV19
clone size: medium-sized
CDR3 protein: CASSRLNNEKLFF
CDR3 DNA: TGTGCCAGTAGTAGACTAAATAATGAAAAACTGTTTTTT

D gene: TRBD1
J gene: TRBJ1-2
V gene: TRBV4-1
clone size: medium-sized
CDR3 protein: CASSQDETGLYGYTF
CDR3 DNA: TGCGCCAGCAGCCAAGATGAGACAGGGCTCTATGGCTACACCTTC

D gene: .
J gene: TRBJ1-6
V gene: TRBV14
clone size: few
CDR3 protein: CASSQVKNSPLHF
CDR3 DNA: TGTGCCAGCAGCCAAGTGAAGAATTCACCCCTCCACTTT

D gene: .
J gene: TRBJ2-5
V gene: TRBV18
clone size: .
CDR3 protein: CASSPQGWGETQYF
CDR3 DNA: TGTGCCAGCTCACCCCAGGGATGGGGGGAGACCCAGTACTTC

D gene: .
J gene: TRBJ1-2
V gene: TRBV6-6
clone size: .
CDR3 protein: CASSEIGLGYTF
CDR3 DNA: TGTGCCAGCAGTGAGATCGGGCTTGGCTACACCTTC

D gene: TRBD1
J gene: TRBJ2-1
V gene: TRBV18
clone size: .
CDR3 protein: CASSLDRADNEQFF
CDR3 DNA: TGTGCCAGCTCATTGGACAGGGCTGACAATGAGCAGTTCTTC

D gene: .
J gene: TRBJ2-2
V gene: TRBV2
clone size: .
CDR3 protein: CASSEVAGNTGELFF
CDR3 DNA: TGTGCCAGCAGTGAAGTTGCGGGGAACACCGGGGAGCTGTTTTTT

D gene: .
J gene: TRBJ1-1
V gene: TRBV5-1
clone size: .
CDR3 protein: CASSPLSGRNTEAFF
CDR3 DNA: TGCGCCAGCAGCCCGCTCTCCGGGAGGAACACTGAAGCTTTCTTT

D gene: TRBD2
J gene: TRBJ2-7
V gene: TRBV13
clone size: .
CDR3 protein: CASSQGLAGGEQYF
CDR3 DNA: TGTGCCAGCAGCCAGGGACTAGCGGGAGGCGAGCAGTACTTC

D gene: .
J gene: TRBJ1-2
V gene: TRBV6-1
clone size: .
CDR3 protein: CASRRDRDHGYTF
CDR3 DNA: TGTGCCAGCAGACGAGACAGAGACCATGGCTACACCTTC

D gene: TRBD2
J gene: TRBJ2-1
V gene: TRBV6-1
clone size: few
CDR3 protein: CASTGGTSGRNEQFF
CDR3 DNA: TGTGCCAGCACCGGGGGGACTAGCGGGAGGAATGAGCAGTTCTTC

D gene: .
J gene: TRBJ1-6
V gene: TRBV9
clone size: few
CDR3 protein: CASSVSQDSPLHF
CDR3 DNA: TGTGCCAGCAGCGTTTCCCAAGATTCACCCCTCCACTTT

D gene: .
J gene: TRBJ1-1
V gene: TRBV7-6
clone size: .
CDR3 protein: CASSPIAGVPNTEAFF
CDR3 DNA: TGTGCCAGCAGCCCTATTGCAGGGGTTCCGAACACTGAAGCTTTCTTT

D gene: TRBD1
J gene: TRBJ1-2
V gene: TRBV6-5
clone size: .
CDR3 protein: CASSPYTRGYYGYTF
CDR3 DNA: TGTGCCAGCAGTCCCTACACCAGGGGGTACTATGGCTACACCTTC

D gene: TRBD1
J gene: TRBJ2-5
V gene: TRBV5-5
clone size: .
CDR3 protein: CASSSRLGQVGQETQYF
CDR3 DNA: TGTGCCAGCAGCTCTCGATTGGGACAGGTGGGGCAAGAGACCCAGTACTTC

D gene: .
J gene: TRBJ1-5
V gene: TRBV6-5
clone size: .
CDR3 protein: CASSYSKGLSNQPQHF
CDR3 DNA: TGTGCCAGCAGTTACTCGAAGGGGTTGAGCAATCAGCCCCAGCATTTT

D gene: .
J gene: TRBJ2-2
V gene: TRBV11-2
clone size: once
CDR3 protein: CASSLEHLNTGELFF
CDR3 DNA: TGTGCCAGCAGCTTAGAACACCTTAACACCGGGGAGCTGTTTTTT

D gene: .
J gene: TRBJ2-5
V gene: TRBV19
clone size: .
CDR3 protein: CASSRLDKVKETQYF
CDR3 DNA: TGTGCCAGTAGTAGACTAGATAAAGTCAAAGAGACCCAATACTTC

D gene: .
J gene: TRBJ2-5
V gene: TRBV28
clone size: .
CDR3 protein: CASGREETQYF
CDR3 DNA: TGTGCCAGCGGTAGAGAAGAGACCCAGTACTTC

D gene: .
J gene: TRBJ2-5
V gene: TRBV7-2
clone size: .
CDR3 protein: CASSGPGPTVEQYF
CDR3 DNA: TGTGCCAGCAGCGGGCCGGGCCCGACTGTAGAGCAGTACTTC

D gene: .
J gene: TRBJ2-7
V gene: TRBV9
clone size: many
CDR3 protein: CASSRGGGLSIEQYF
CDR3 DNA: TGTGCCAGCAGCCGAGGCGGCGGTCTTAGCATCGAGCAGTACTTC

D gene: .
J gene: TRBJ2-5
V gene: TRBV19
clone size: .
CDR3 protein: CASSPMAAGETQYF
CDR3 DNA: TGTGCCAGTAGCCCAATGGCAGCGGGAGAGACCCAGTACTTC

D gene: .
J gene: TRBJ2-4
V gene: TRBV27
clone size: .
CDR3 protein: CASSSGQSDLAKNIQYF
CDR3 DNA: TGTGCCAGCAGTTCCGGACAGTCCGATCTAGCCAAAAACATTCAGTACTTC

D gene: .
J gene: TRBJ1-3
V gene: TRBV30
clone size: .
CDR3 protein: CAWTPGGNTIYF
CDR3 DNA: TGTGCCTGGACCCCGGGTGGAAACACCATATATTTT